The present T cell receptor beta chain was sequenced within a study of HIV-infected patients and healthy controls. Whole blood was used without fractionation, so all unsorted peripheral T cells were included. This clonotype was found many times. With 0 bases removed from V and 2 bases from J, the gap between germline ends came to 11 bases. CDR3 length equals 17 residues. Germline lookup yields CDR1 MNHEY and CDR2 SVGAGI. Reverse transcription used around 540 ng RNA and constant-region primers for alpha and beta. Separate chain-specific third strand synthesis with multiplexing indices produced the alpha and beta libraries. One entry per CDR3 protein results from TCRdb running MiXCR on the 5' RACE reads. Among about 24,000 distinct CDR3 sequences listed, more than 7.5% were seen once.

The sequence came from an adult in good health. The V gene is TRBV6-5, the J gene TRBJ2-6, with a weak D call TRBD1 (6 bases). Input material: blood. This chain's CDR3 is CASSYSQTGTGANVLTF. In DNA form, the CDR3 reads TGTGCCAGCAGTTACTCTCAAACAGGGACTGGGGCCAACGTCCTGACTTTC.